This record covers a single T cell receptor (beta chain). The antigen is undetermined. TCRdb itself ran the RT-PCR reads through MiXCR, one entry per CDR3 protein. Of hundreds of thousands of distinct CDR3 sequences in the sample, approximately 15% were seen once. The data were obtained in a study of response to subunit inactivated influenza vaccine. Study observations and caveats: Authors suggested few new T cells are recruited by each seasonal influenza vaccination.

CDR1 LGHNA and CDR2 YSLEER come from the germline V gene. The CDR3 has 15 amino acids. Deletions cut 0 bases from V and 0 bases from J, with 9 bases between. This chain links TRBV4-3 with TRBJ2-7, with D maybe TRBD2 (5 bases). The receptor was derived from a man aged 50-60 years who received an inactivated influenza vaccine. Sample: PBMCs from blood, taken 11 to 12 days after vaccination. The CDR3 sequence: CASSQESSSSYEQYF. CDR3 in DNA: TGCGCCAGCAGCCAAGAGTCTAGCAGCTCCTACGAGCAGTACTTC.